This TCR beta chain appears in the sequencing data of a study of cytomegalovirus exposure and HLA in healthy donors. Study in general: Most genotyped donors, 81% of more than 300, had Caucasian-associated genetic ancestry. Points from the study as a whole: In vitro confirmation showed three CMV-associated chains to be CMV antigen specific.

As for this clone: The antigen is not known.

A multiplex PCR was run with 60 Vbeta primers and 13 Jbeta primers. TCRdb's copy holds only in-frame clones and misses some; the assay was immunoSEQ multiplex PCR. The repertoire consists of roughly 140,000 clones, with roughly three quarters occurring once and the leading ten covering about 3.2%. V lost 5 bases, J lost 1 base, and 12 bases lay in between. Looked up from germline, CDR1 is SGHRS and CDR2 is YFSETQ. CDR3 size: 14 residues. Sequenced: PBMCs. The rearrangement links TRBV5-1 to TRBJ2-5; D possibly corresponds to TRBD2 (6 bases). The sequence derives from a female donor in good health and CMV-seronegative. CDR3 region: CASRLRESQETQYF. The CDR3 nucleotides are TGCGCCAGCAGGCTCCGGGAGAGCCAAGAGACCCAGTACTTC.